This T cell receptor beta chain was obtained from a study of blood T cell repertoires in COVID-19. The wider study: The samples span acute and convalescent COVID-19 from the United States, Italy and Spain. Sample material is recorded as cDNA or gDNA derived from T cells, B-cell-depleted T cells, or PBMCs.

The CDR3 runs to 17 residues. Germline loops: CDR1 SGHRS, CDR2 YFSETQ. With V trimmed by 0 bases and J by 2 bases, 6 bases remained unmatched. Per the study methods: Estimation of nucleated cell counts relied on the amplification of reference gene primers. Measured with immunoSEQ multiplex PCR; TCRdb has only the in-frame clones, and not every one. V, J and clone size reflect that table, while D and trimming were determined from the DNA. The sample lists 220,000 or so clones, about nine tenths occurring once. V gene TRBV5-1 combines with J gene TRBJ2-5; 11 nucleotides align to TRBD2. The clonotype was recovered from a man aged 55 to 70 who had recovered from COVID-19. Sample: peripheral blood. The CDR3 bases are TGCGCCAGCAGCTTGGCCGGAGTAGCGGGGGGGCAAGAGACCCAGTACTTC. Translating it yields CASSLAGVAGGQETQYF.